The rows below give T cell receptor beta chains drawn from one sample of a study of blood T cell repertoires in COVID-19. Sequencing used immunoSEQ multiplex PCR; TCRdb keeps in-frame clones, though not all of them. Of about 140,000 clones in the sample, roughly 90% are singletons; the top ten hold about 4.5%. The sample comprised PBMCs or T cells enriched from blood (not recorded which). The receptors come from a man aged 45 to 65 who had recovered from COVID-19. The CDR3 runs from the conserved cysteine through the conserved F or W. D genes are given only for firm matches. Rows may omit the clone size; those that give it use once, few, many or a size class.

d_gene	v_gene	abundance	j_gene	CDR3aa	CDR3nt
TRBD1	TRBV13	-	TRBJ1-2	CASSLGFGDGQGAGYGYTF	TGTGCCAGCAGCTTAGGGTTCGGGGACGGACAGGGGGCTGGCTATGGCTACACCTTC
-	TRBV7-2	-	TRBJ2-6	CASRAAGTGANVLTF	TGTGCCAGCAGAGCCGCGGGTACTGGGGCCAACGTCCTGACTTTC
-	TRBV28	-	TRBJ1-2	CASSSMRYGYTF	TGTGCCAGCAGTTCGATGCGCTATGGCTACACCTTC
-	TRBV7-9	-	TRBJ1-6	CASSSDSLSYNSPLHF	TGTGCCAGCAGCTCGGACAGCCTCTCCTATAATTCACCCCTCCACTTT
-	TRBV24-1	-	TRBJ1-2	CATSDHATGSNGYTF	TGTGCCACCAGTGACCATGCGACAGGATCGAATGGCTACACCTTC
-	TRBV9	-	TRBJ2-7	CASSVRGEGTQQYF	TGTGCCAGCAGCGTACGGGGTGAGGGTACTCAGCAGTACTTC
-	TRBV14	-	TRBJ2-1	CASSQVGRRVNEQFF	TGTGCCAGCAGCCAGGTGGGACGGAGGGTGAATGAGCAGTTCTTC
-	TRBV30	-	TRBJ1-2	CACRDRWHGYTF	TGTGCCTGCCGCGACAGGTGGCATGGCTACACCTTC
-	TRBV28	-	TRBJ2-5	CASSLPSAGKETQYF	TGTGCCAGCAGTTTACCGTCCGCAGGAAAAGAGACCCAGTACTTC
TRBD1	TRBV7-3	-	TRBJ1-2	CASSLRQGEGYTF	TGTGCCAGCAGCTTACGACAGGGGGAGGGCTACACCTTC
TRBD1	TRBV28	few	TRBJ1-5	CASSQQGGNQPQHF	TGTGCCAGCAGTCAACAGGGGGGGAATCAGCCCCAGCATTTT
TRBD1	TRBV28	few	TRBJ1-2	CASRETGGHGYTF	TGTGCCAGCAGGGAGACAGGGGGTCATGGCTACACCTTC
-	TRBV6-5	-	TRBJ1-6	CASRGGSNSPLHF	TGTGCCAGCAGAGGCGGATCTAATTCACCCCTCCACTTT
TRBD1	TRBV7-9	-	TRBJ2-5	CASSQGQGVETQYF	TGTGCCAGCAGCCAGGGACAGGGGGTAGAGACCCAGTACTTC
-	TRBV9	-	TRBJ1-1	CASSVQMNTEAFF	TGTGCCAGCAGCGTACAGATGAACACTGAAGCTTTCTTT
TRBD1	TRBV18	-	TRBJ1-2	CASSPRDRGPGYTF	TGTGCCAGCTCACCACGGGACAGGGGGCCTGGCTACACCTTC
TRBD1	TRBV15	once	TRBJ1-5	CATSRGTGTQPQHF	TGTGCCACCAGCAGGGGGACAGGTACCCAGCCCCAGCATTTT
TRBD1	TRBV19	-	TRBJ1-1	CASSFGTGRGEAFF	TGTGCCAGTAGTTTTGGGACAGGACGGGGTGAAGCTTTCTTT
TRBD1	TRBV7-2	-	TRBJ1-2	CASSYDRGDYGYTF	TGTGCCAGCAGTTACGACAGGGGGGACTATGGCTACACCTTC
-	TRBV4-3	-	TRBJ2-7	CASSQDITSQPRYF	TGCGCCAGCAGCCAAGATATTACTAGCCAGCCTCGATACTTC
-	TRBV9	-	TRBJ1-1	CASSGDRYTEAFF	TGTGCCAGCAGCGGAGACAGGTACACTGAAGCTTTCTTT
-	TRBV2	-	TRBJ1-3	CASSATTGNTIYF	TGTGCCAGCAGTGCTACGACTGGAAACACCATATATTTT
TRBD1	TRBV30	-	TRBJ1-1	CAWGGTVNTEAFF	TGTGCCTGGGGGGGGACAGTGAACACTGAAGCTTTCTTT
TRBD2	TRBV30	-	TRBJ2-3	CAWSAFGAGANVGTDTQYF	TGTGCCTGGAGTGCGTTTGGGGCGGGAGCCAACGTAGGCACAGATACGCAGTATTTT
-	TRBV5-1	once	TRBJ2-7	CASSLGGGNEQYF	TGCGCCAGCAGCTTGGGAGGCGGGAACGAGCAGTACTTC
TRBD2	TRBV24-1	-	TRBJ2-1	CATSDSRRAGGDNEQFF	TGTGCCACCAGTGATTCCCGCCGGGCGGGGGGCGACAATGAGCAGTTCTTC
-	TRBV7-6	-	TRBJ1-1	CASSSGGDPMNTEAFF	TGTGCCAGCAGCTCGGGGGGGGACCCCATGAACACTGAAGCTTTCTTT
-	TRBV3-1/TRBV3-2	-	TRBJ1-1	CASSQGGTNTEAFF	TGTGCCAGCAGCCAAGGCGGCACGAACACTGAAGCTTTCTTT
-	TRBV7-9	-	TRBJ1-1	CASSEGVNTEAFF	TGTGCCAGCAGCGAGGGAGTAAACACTGAAGCTTTCTTT
-	TRBV24-1	once	TRBJ2-7	CATSDFWQAPYEQYF	TGTGCCACCAGTGATTTTTGGCAGGCCCCCTACGAGCAGTACTTC
-	TRBV6-5	once	TRBJ1-2	CASSLTGTRTYGYTF	TGTGCCAGCAGCTTGACCGGGACAAGGACTTATGGCTACACCTTC
-	TRBV5-6	-	TRBJ1-2	CASSWGPGYTF	TGTGCCAGCAGCTGGGGGCCTGGCTACACCTTC
TRBD1	TRBV7-7	once	TRBJ1-2	CASSLARQINRGGYTF	TGTGCTAGCAGCTTAGCCCGACAGATTAACAGGGGCGGCTACACCTTC
TRBD2	TRBV11-2	-	TRBJ2-1	CASSLTIGLAGNEQFF	TGTGCCAGCAGCTTAACCATAGGACTAGCGGGGAATGAGCAGTTCTTC